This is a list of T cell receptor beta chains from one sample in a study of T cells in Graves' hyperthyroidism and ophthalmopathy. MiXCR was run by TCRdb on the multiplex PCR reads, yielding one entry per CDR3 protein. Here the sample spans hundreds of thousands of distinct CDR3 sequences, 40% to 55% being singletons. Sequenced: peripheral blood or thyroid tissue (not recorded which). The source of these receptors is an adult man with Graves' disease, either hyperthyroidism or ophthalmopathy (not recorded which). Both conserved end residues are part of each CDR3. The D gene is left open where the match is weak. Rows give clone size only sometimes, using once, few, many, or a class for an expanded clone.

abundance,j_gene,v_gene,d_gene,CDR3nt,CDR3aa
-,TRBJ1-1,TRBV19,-,TGTGCCAGTAGTAGTTTGTTTGAGGGGAACGCTGAAGCTTTCTTT,CASSSLFEGNAEAFF
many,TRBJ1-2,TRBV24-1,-,TGTGCCACCAGTGATTTGTCCACAGGGTATGGCTACACCTTC,CATSDLSTGYGYTF
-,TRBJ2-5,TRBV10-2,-,TGCGCCAGCAGTCAGACGGGGAGTGAGACCCAGTACTTC,CASSQTGSETQYF
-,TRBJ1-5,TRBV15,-,TGTGCCACCAGCCATGGGGCGGGTCAGCCCCAGCATTTT,CATSHGAGQPQHF
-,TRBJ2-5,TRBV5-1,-,TGCGCCAGCAGCTTGGGTGACAGCTACAATGAGCAGTACTTC,CASSLGDSYNEQYF
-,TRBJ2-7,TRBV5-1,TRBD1,TGCGCCAGCAGCTTGTACCGGGACAGGGGCTACGAGCAGTACTTC,CASSLYRDRGYEQYF
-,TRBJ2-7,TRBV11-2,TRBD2,TGTGCCAGCAGCTTAGCTCTGGGGACTAGCGGGGCCAACGAGCAGTACTTC,CASSLALGTSGANEQYF
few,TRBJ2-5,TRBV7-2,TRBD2,TGTGCCAGCTGCCGGGGGGGCCAAGAGACCCAGTACTTC,CASCRGGQETQYF
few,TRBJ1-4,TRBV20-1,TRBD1,TGCAGTGCCCGGCCAGGGGGGGAACGTGAAAAACTGTTTTTT,CSARPGGEREKLFF
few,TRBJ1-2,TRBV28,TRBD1,TGTGCCAGCAGTTTATCATTACAGGGGGCTTTCTATGGCTACACCTTC,CASSLSLQGAFYGYTF
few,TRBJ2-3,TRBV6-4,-,TGTGCCAGCAGTGACGGTCCTGGGGATACGCAGTATTTT,CASSDGPGDTQYF
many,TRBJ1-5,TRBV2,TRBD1,TGTGCCAGCAGGGAACAGGGGGGTCAGCCCCAGCATTTT,CASREQGGQPQHF
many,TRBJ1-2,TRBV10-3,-,TGTGCCATCAGTGAGACCCGGCGGCGCTATGGCTACACCTTC,CAISETRRRYGYTF
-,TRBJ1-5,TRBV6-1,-,TGTGCCAGCAGTGCCAAGACAGATAGCAATCAGCCCCAGCATTTT,CASSAKTDSNQPQHF
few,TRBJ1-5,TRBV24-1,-,TGTGCCACCAGTGAAACATATAGCAATCAGCCCCAGCATTTT,CATSETYSNQPQHF